This TCR beta chain stems from a study of PD-1 blockade in classical Hodgkin lymphoma. About the research overall: Patients were given intravenous nivolumab, 3 mg/kg, every 2 weeks.

The ends were cut back, 5 bases at V and 2 bases at J, with 14 bases in the middle. The CDR3 contains 15 residues. CDR1 is SGHVS and CDR2 is FQNEAQ in the germline V gene. Turning to this clone: Its specificity is unknown.

Assay used: immunoSEQ multiplex PCR; TCRdb lists only in-frame clones, some missing. The repertoire holds 13,000 to 15,000 clones, with 65% to 85% as singletons. Time point here: cycle 4 day 1 (C4D1), after less than 7 weeks of nivolumab. Brentuximab vedotin exposure varied among the patients, all of whom had relapsed after autologous stem cell transplantation. Study-wide findings and caveats: It was reported that newly diagnosed patients had less baseline TCR diversity than healthy donors. Individuals who commenced nivolumab within less than 1 year of ASCT were excluded.

The chain is built from TRBV7-8 and TRBJ2-3, with D perhaps matching TRBD1 (5 bases). The TCR was taken from a human donor with classical Hodgkin lymphoma. Specimen: peripheral blood mononuclear cells (PBMCs), collected before the fourth cycle of nivolumab. In DNA form, the CDR3 reads TGTGCCAGCAGCCTTAGAAGGGGTATCACAGATACGCAGTATTTT. Its protein is CASSLRRGITDTQYF.